This T cell receptor (beta chain) emerged from a study of shared clonotypes between healthy human individuals. In the case of this clone: Other DNA sequences from this sample encode an identical CDR3 as well.

The CDR3 covers 11 residues. V was clipped by 2 bases and J by 7 bases, with 4 bases between them. The germline gives CDR1 SGHRS, CDR2 YFSETQ. Only in-frame clones appear in the TCRdb table, and some are missing; sequencing was by immunoSEQ multiplex PCR. The sample has 1.5 million to 1.9 million clones, 95% to 99% seen once. This rearrangement joins TRBV5-1 to TRBJ2-1; D gene uncertain. The sequencing input was naive CD4+ T cells sorted from blood. The subset is: CD45RA+ positively selected. The receptor was isolated from a man aged 30 to 45 in good health. CDR3: CASSFLNEQFF. The DNA for the CDR3 is TGCGCCAGCAGCTTTTTGAATGAGCAGTTCTTC.